Included here is one TCR beta chain sequence, with context. Its target is unknown. The data stem from a study of a mutant IDH1 vaccine in newly diagnosed glioma. In the study overall: Most had both radiotherapy and temozolomide beforehand; others had only one. Study observations and caveats: Evidence of vaccine-induced immune responses was documented in 85% to 95% of patients. Top-clonotype changes in peripheral T cells seemed unrelated to pseudoprogression.

Sequencing was performed with immunoSEQ multiplex PCR; in TCRdb, only in-frame clones are kept and a portion is missing. The sample includes approximately 67,000 clones, nearly 85% seen only once; the top ten take roughly 14%. Trimming removed 7 bases at V and 0 bases at J, with 6 bases between. This CDR3 has 11 amino acids. Germline V gene sequence: CDR1 DFQATT, CDR2 SNEGSKA (reference sequence). Time point defined: week 23, last vaccination. Every single dose of the vaccine, 300 ug of mutant IDH1 20-mer peptide, came with topical imiquimod. The sequencing used PBMCs, collected from a glioma patient whose treatment included an IDH1 peptide vaccine. This chain connects TRBV20-1 to TRBJ1-2; D not certain. This receptor was taken from a man aged 18 to 29 with glioma. The CDR3 region is CSVRPNYGYTF. The DNA of the CDR3 is TGCAGTGTTCGACCTAACTATGGCTACACCTTC.